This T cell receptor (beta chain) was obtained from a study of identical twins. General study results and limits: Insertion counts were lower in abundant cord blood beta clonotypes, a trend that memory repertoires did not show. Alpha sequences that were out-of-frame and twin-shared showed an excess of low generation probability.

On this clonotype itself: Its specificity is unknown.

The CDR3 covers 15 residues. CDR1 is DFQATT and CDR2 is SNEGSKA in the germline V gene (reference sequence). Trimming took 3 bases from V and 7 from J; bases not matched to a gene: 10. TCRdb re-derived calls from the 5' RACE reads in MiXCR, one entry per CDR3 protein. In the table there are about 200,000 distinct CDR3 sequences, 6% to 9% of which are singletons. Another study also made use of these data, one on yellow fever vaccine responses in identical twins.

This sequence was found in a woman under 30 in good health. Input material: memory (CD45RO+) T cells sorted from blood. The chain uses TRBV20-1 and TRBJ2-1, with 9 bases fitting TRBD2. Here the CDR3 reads CSASFGGGVPNEQFF. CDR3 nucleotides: TGCAGTGCTAGCTTCGGCGGGGGGGTCCCTAATGAGCAGTTCTTC.